A selection of T cell receptor beta chains follows, all from one sample in a study of glioma-infiltrating T cells after dendritic cell vaccination. Produced via immunoSEQ multiplex PCR; TCRdb's table is partial and in-frame only. The data show approximately 110,000 clones, with about 90% seen just once and around 2.6% held by the top ten. The sample consisted of blood, taken after dendritic cell vaccination. The receptors were sampled from a human donor with glioblastoma. The CDR3 runs from the conserved cysteine through the conserved F or W. The order of the fields is V gene, J gene, D gene, CDR3 length, clone size, CDR3 DNA, CDR3 protein. D genes are given only for firm matches. The listing skips clone size in some rows; elsewhere it reads once, few, many or a size class.

>TRBV7-8|TRBJ2-5|TRBD1|15|-
TGTGCCAGCAGCCAGGGACAGGGAAATTGGGAGACCCAGTACTTC
CASSQGQGNWETQYF
>TRBV5-1|TRBJ2-7|TRBD1|15|once
TGCGCCAGCAGCCCAACAGGGGCGGCGACCTACGAGCAGTACTTC
CASSPTGAATYEQYF
>TRBV29-1|TRBJ2-7|-|12|-
TGCAGCGTTGACTCAGGGGCCTACGAGCAGTACTTC
CSVDSGAYEQYF
>TRBV7-2|TRBJ1-2|TRBD1|17|-
TGTGCCAGCAGCTTAGGGGACGGGACAGTGACGGACTATGGCTACACCTTC
CASSLGDGTVTDYGYTF
>TRBV6-5|TRBJ2-6|TRBD1|15|-
TGTGCCAGCAGCTGGGACAGGGCTGGGGCCAACGTCCTGACTTTC
CASSWDRAGANVLTF
>TRBV5-1|TRBJ2-3|TRBD2|16|-
TGCGCCAGCAGCTCCCAAGCGGGGGGGGTAGTGGATACGCAGTATTTT
CASSSQAGGVVDTQYF
>TRBV10-3|TRBJ1-2|-|12|-
TGTGCCATCAGTGACGGGGGCTATGGCTACACCTTC
CAISDGGYGYTF
>TRBV5-4|TRBJ1-2|TRBD1|16|-
TGTGCCAGCAGCCGCTTAGGGACAGGGAATGACTATGGCTACACCTTC
CASSRLGTGNDYGYTF
>TRBV6-1|TRBJ1-2|-|13|-
TGTGCCAGCAGTGAAGGAGGCAGGGATGGCTACACCTTC
CASSEGGRDGYTF
>TRBV10-3|TRBJ2-1|TRBD1|15|-
TGTGCCATCAGTTTTCCGGGACAGGGAGACAATGAGCAGTTCTTC
CAISFPGQGDNEQFF
>TRBV2|TRBJ2-1|-|13|-
TGTGCCAGCAGGGACAGTGGCGTTGATGAGCAGTTCTTC
CASRDSGVDEQFF
>TRBV5-5|TRBJ1-5|TRBD1|14|-
TGTGCCAGCAGCTTGTCACAGGGGAATCAGCCCCAGCATTTT
CASSLSQGNQPQHF
>TRBV5-1|TRBJ1-1|-|15|-
TGCGCCAGCAGCTTGGGGGGACACCGGAACACTGAAGCTTTCTTT
CASSLGGHRNTEAFF
>TRBV5-1|TRBJ2-5|TRBD1|15|once
TGCGCCAGCAGCGGGACAGGGAACAATGGGGAGACCCAGTACTTC
CASSGTGNNGETQYF
>TRBV9|TRBJ1-3|-|15|once
TGTGCCAGCAGCGAGGAGGGGTTCTCTGGAAACACCATATATTTT
CASSEEGFSGNTIYF
>TRBV7-9|TRBJ1-5|-|14|-
TGTGCCAGCAGCTTAGAAGGGGGTAGTCAGCCCCAGCATTTT
CASSLEGGSQPQHF
>TRBV6-6|TRBJ2-6|-|15|once
TGTGCCAGCAGTTCCGGTTACTCTGGGGCCAACGTCCTGACTTTC
CASSSGYSGANVLTF
>TRBV29-1|TRBJ2-3|-|12|-
TGCAGCACCTCGGAGAACACAGATACGCAGTATTTT
CSTSENTDTQYF
>TRBV6-1|TRBJ2-7|TRBD1|15|-
TGTGCCAGCACCCTGGAGGGACAGGGCGGCCACGAGCAGTACTTC
CASTLEGQGGHEQYF
>TRBV2|TRBJ2-2|-|15|-
TGTGCCAGCAGTATAATGGGGCCGAACACCGGGGAGCTGTTTTTT
CASSIMGPNTGELFF
>TRBV2|TRBJ1-6|TRBD1|15|-
TGTGCCAGCACCCCAGGGGGTCTTATGAGTTCACCCCTCCACTTT
CASTPGGLMSSPLHF
>TRBV5-1|TRBJ2-1|-|14|once
TGCGCCAGCAGCTTGGAGGACAGATACAATGAGCAGTTCTTC
CASSLEDRYNEQFF
>TRBV2|TRBJ1-5|-|13|-
TGTGCCAGCACCATGATAGAGTATCAGCCCCAGCATTTT
CASTMIEYQPQHF
>TRBV11-3|TRBJ2-5|TRBD1|15|-
TGTGCCAGCAGCTTGACAGGGATTGTCAGAGAGACCCAGTACTTC
CASSLTGIVRETQYF
>TRBV6-5|TRBJ2-7|TRBD1|14|-
TGTGCCAGCAGTTACTCAAGGGACAGCTACGAGCAGTACTTC
CASSYSRDSYEQYF
>TRBV5-4|TRBJ2-7|TRBD1|14|-
TGTGCCAGCACCCGGACAGGGAGCTCCTACGAGCAGTACTTC
CASTRTGSSYEQYF
>TRBV19|TRBJ2-7|TRBD2|11|-
TGTGCAACCGGGAGGTCCTACGAGCAGTACTTC
CATGRSYEQYF
>TRBV12-2|TRBJ2-7|-|15|-
TGTGCAAGTCGCTTTTGCGGGGTCCCTTCGCCTGAGCAGTACTTC
CASRFCGVPSPEQYF
>TRBV28|TRBJ2-3|-|13|-
TGTGCCAGCAGCATTAGTAGTACAGATACGCAGTATTTT
CASSISSTDTQYF
>TRBV27|TRBJ2-1|TRBD1|16|once
TGTGCCAGCAGTACTCAATCCGGGACAGCCTACAATGAGCAGTTCTTC
CASSTQSGTAYNEQFF
>TRBV2|TRBJ2-7|-|12|-
TGTGCCAGCACTCTGCTAGGGGGCGAGCAGTACTTC
CASTLLGGEQYF
>TRBV11-2|TRBJ2-7|TRBD1|14|once
TGTGCCAGCAGCTTAGGGACAGGGGGGTTCGAGCAGTACTTC
CASSLGTGGFEQYF
>TRBV6-5|TRBJ2-3|TRBD2|13|-
TGTGCCAGCAGGTGGACTAGCGAAGATACGCAGTATTTT
CASRWTSEDTQYF
>TRBV5-6|TRBJ1-5|TRBD1|16|-
TGTGCCAGCAGCCAGACAGGGATTAGCGAGAATCAGCCCCAGCATTTT
CASSQTGISENQPQHF
>TRBV7-9|TRBJ2-5|TRBD1|13|-
TGTGCCAGCAGCTTAGAGGGGGCAGAGACCCAGTACTTC
CASSLEGAETQYF
>TRBV6-5|TRBJ2-7|-|14|-
TGTGCCAGCAGTCTTGACTATCTTTCCCCCGAGCAGTACTTC
CASSLDYLSPEQYF
>TRBV7-9|TRBJ2-5|-|15|-
TGTGCCAGCAGCTTATCTCTAGCAGAACAAGAGACCCAGTACTTC
CASSLSLAEQETQYF